This T cell receptor (beta chain) appears in the sequencing data of a study of T cell responses to AZD1222 COVID-19 vaccine. Study context: Pooling covered second doses at about 4 or about 12 weeks.

Some clones are missing from TCRdb's copy, which holds only in-frame ones; the method was immunoSEQ multiplex PCR. The sample records some 150,000 clones, 88% being singletons. Study results and limitations: In a largely white British group with more females than males, clonal diversity was possibly underestimated. Receipt of two AZD1222 doses was followed by a rise in Spike-specific TCR breadth and depth.

With regard to this clone: Antigen specificity is unknown.

The TCR was taken from an adult in good health. Specimen: peripheral blood, collected on day 0 of AZD1222 vaccination.

The CDR3 region is CASSLNGLEGNTIYF. The CDR3 DNA reads TGCGCCAGCAGCTTGAACGGGTTAGAAGGAAACACCATATATTTT. The chain couples TRBV5-1 to TRBJ1-3; D is ambiguous. V lost 1 base and J 4 bases, leaving 12 bases between the germline ends. Per the germline V gene, CDR1 is SGHRS and CDR2 is YFSETQ. This CDR3 is built from 15 residues.